This T cell receptor beta chain was sequenced during a study of blood T cell repertoires in COVID-19. Per germline, CDR1 GTSNPN and CDR2 SVGIG (reference sequence). The trim removed 0 bases at V and 8 bases at J, leaving 3 bases unmatched. The CDR3 has 13 amino acids. Sequencing was performed with immunoSEQ multiplex PCR; in TCRdb, only in-frame clones are kept and a portion is missing. The repertoire holds about 480,000 clones, with roughly 90% as singletons. The receptor's source is a woman in her thirties or forties who had recovered from COVID-19. The source material was PBMCs or T cells enriched from blood (not recorded which). The chain joins TRBV30 to TRBJ1-2, with TRBD1 identical over 10 bases. In DNA, the CDR3 is TGTGCCTGGAGTGTTTGGACAGGGGGAGGCTACACCTTC. It translates to CAWSVWTGGGYTF.